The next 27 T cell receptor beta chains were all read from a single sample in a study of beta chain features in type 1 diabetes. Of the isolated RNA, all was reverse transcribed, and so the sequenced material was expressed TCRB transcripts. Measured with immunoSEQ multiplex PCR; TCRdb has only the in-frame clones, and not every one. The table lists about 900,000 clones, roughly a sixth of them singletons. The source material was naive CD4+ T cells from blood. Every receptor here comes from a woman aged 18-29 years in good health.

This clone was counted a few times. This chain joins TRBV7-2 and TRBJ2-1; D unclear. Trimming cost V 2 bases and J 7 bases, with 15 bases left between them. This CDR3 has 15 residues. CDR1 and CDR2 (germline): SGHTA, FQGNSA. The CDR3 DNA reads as TGTGCCAGCAGCTTATTGGGTAGTGTGGGGAATGAGCAGTTCTTC. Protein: CASSLLGSVGNEQFF.

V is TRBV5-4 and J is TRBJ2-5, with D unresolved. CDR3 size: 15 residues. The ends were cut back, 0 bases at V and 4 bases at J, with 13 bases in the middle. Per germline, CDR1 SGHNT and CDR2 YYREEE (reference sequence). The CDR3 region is CASSLAVSLRETQYF. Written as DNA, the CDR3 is TGTGCCAGCAGCTTGGCCGTTAGTCTACGAGAGACCCAGTACTTC.

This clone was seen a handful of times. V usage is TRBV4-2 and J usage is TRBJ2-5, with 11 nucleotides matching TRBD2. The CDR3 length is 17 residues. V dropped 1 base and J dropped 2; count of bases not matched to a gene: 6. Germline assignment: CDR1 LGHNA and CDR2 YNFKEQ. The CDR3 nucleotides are TGTGCCAGCAGCCAAGTACCGGGACTAGCGGAACAAGAGACCCAGTACTTC. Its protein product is CASSQVPGLAEQETQYF.

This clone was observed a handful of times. The CDR3 loop reads CASSSTGLFTDTQYF. The CDR3 region has the DNA TGTGCCAGCAGCTCGACGGGCTTGTTCACAGATACGCAGTATTTT. The V and J genes are TRBV7-2 and TRBJ2-3; the D is unclear. Germline-derived CDR1 and CDR2 are SGHTA and FQGNSA. CDR3 length: 15 amino acids. Trimming took off 4 bases at V and 2 bases at J, with 13 bases between the two ends.

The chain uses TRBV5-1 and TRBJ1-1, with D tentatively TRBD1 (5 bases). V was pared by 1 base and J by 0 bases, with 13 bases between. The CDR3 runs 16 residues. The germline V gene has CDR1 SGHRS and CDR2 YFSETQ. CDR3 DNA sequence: TGCGCCAGCAGCTTGTCGGGACGGAGCCTGAACACTGAAGCTTTCTTT. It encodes CASSLSGRSLNTEAFF.

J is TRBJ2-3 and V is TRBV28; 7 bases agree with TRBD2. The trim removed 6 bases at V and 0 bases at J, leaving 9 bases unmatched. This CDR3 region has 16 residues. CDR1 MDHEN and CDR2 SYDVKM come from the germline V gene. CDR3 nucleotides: TGTGCCAGCAGCCACCCGGGCGGGAGTAGCACAGATACGCAGTATTTT. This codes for CASSHPGGSSTDTQYF. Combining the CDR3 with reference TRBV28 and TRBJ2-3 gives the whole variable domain DVKVTQSSRYLVKRTGEKVFLECVQDMDHENMFWYRQDPGLGLRLIYFSYDVKMKEKGDIPEGYSVSREKKERFSLILESASTNQTSMYLCASSHPGGSSTDTQYFGPGTRLTVL.

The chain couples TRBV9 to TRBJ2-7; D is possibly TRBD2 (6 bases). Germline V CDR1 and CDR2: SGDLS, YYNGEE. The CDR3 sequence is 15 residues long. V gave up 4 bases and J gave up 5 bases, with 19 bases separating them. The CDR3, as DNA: TGTGCCAGCAGCCCCCAAGCGGGTGCGGTTGACGAGCAGTACTTC. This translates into CASSPQAGAVDEQYF.

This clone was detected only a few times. CDR3 amino acids: CSARLGVEQYF. The CDR3 bases are TGCAGTGCTCGTCTCGGTGTGGAGCAGTACTTC. The chain carries TRBV20-1 and TRBJ2-7; no clear D. The V gene lost 5 bases and the J gene lost 7 bases, with 12 bases spanning the gap. CDR3 length: 11 amino acids. CDR1 and CDR2 from the germline V gene are DFQATT and SNEGSKA (reference sequence).

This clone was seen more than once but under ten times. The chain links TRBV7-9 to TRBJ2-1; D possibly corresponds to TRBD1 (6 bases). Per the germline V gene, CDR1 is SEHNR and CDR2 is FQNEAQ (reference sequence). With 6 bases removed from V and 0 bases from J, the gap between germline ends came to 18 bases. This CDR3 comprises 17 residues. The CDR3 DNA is TGTGCCAGCAGTCCCGGCCGGAGCAGGGGCTCCTACAATGAGCAGTTCTTC. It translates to CASSPGRSRGSYNEQFF.

CDR3 amino acids: CASSLTAAEPNNEQFF. The CDR3 DNA reads as TGTGCCAGCAGCTTAACGGCTGCGGAGCCGAACAATGAGCAGTTCTTC. The chain links TRBV7-3 to TRBJ2-1; D not resolved. CDR1 is SGHTA and CDR2 is FQGTGA in the germline V gene. V shed 0 bases and J shed 5 bases, with 14 bases lying between them. This CDR3 comprises 16 residues.

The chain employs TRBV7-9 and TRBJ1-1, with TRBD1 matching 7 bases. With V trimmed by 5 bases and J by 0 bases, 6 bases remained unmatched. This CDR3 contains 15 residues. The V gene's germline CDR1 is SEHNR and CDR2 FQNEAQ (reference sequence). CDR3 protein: CASSPGTVMNTEAFF. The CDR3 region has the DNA TGTGCCAGCAGCCCCGGGACAGTCATGAACACTGAAGCTTTCTTT.

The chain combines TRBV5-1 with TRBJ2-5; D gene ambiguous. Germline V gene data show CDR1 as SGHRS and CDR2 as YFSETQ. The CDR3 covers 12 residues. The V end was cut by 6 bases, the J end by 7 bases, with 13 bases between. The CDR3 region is CASTEAWGTQYF. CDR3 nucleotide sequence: TGCGCCAGCACTGAGGCTTGGGGGACCCAGTACTTC.

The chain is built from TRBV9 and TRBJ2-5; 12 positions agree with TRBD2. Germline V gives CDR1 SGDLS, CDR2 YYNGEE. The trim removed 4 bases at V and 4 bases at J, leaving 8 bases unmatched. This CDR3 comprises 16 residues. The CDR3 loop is CASSPRTSGMGETQYF. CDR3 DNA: TGTGCCAGCAGCCCTAGGACTAGCGGGATGGGAGAGACCCAGTACTTC.

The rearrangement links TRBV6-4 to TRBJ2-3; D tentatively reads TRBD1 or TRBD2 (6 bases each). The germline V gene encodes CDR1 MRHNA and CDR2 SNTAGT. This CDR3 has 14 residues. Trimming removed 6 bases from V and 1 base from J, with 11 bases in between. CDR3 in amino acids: CASRRDTGTDTQYF. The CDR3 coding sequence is TGTGCCAGCAGGCGGGACACGGGCACAGATACGCAGTATTTT.

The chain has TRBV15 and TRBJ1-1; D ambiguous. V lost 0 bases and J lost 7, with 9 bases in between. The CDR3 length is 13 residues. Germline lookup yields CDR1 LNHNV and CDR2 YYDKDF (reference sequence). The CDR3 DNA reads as TGTGCCACCAGCAGAGATAACGAGAATGAAGCTTTCTTT. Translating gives CATSRDNENEAFF.

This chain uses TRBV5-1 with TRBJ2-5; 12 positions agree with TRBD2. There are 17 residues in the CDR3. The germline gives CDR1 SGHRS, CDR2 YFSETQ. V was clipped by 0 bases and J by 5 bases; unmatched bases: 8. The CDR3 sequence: CASSLALAGGPRETQYF. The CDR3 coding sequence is TGCGCCAGCAGCTTGGCGCTAGCGGGAGGGCCGCGGGAGACCCAGTACTTC.

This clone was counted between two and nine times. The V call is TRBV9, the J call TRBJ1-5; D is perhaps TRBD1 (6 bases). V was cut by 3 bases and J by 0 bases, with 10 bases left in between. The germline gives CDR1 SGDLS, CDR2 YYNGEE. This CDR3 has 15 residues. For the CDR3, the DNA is TGTGCCAGCAGCGCGACAGGAGATAGCAATCAGCCCCAGCATTTT. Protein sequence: CASSATGDSNQPQHF.

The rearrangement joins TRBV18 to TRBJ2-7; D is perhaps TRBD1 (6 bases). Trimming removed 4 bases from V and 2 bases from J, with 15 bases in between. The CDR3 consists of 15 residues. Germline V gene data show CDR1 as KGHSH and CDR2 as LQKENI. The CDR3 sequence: CASSLGTRGTYEQYF. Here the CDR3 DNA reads TGTGCCAGCTCACTTGGGACAAGGGGGACCTACGAGCAGTACTTC.

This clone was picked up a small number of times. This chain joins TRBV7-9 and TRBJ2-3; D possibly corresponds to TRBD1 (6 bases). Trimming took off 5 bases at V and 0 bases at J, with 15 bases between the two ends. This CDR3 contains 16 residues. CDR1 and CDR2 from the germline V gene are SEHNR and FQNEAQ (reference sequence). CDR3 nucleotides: TGTGCCAGCAGCGGTAATACAGGGTCTAGCACAGATACGCAGTATTTT. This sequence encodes CASSGNTGSSTDTQYF.

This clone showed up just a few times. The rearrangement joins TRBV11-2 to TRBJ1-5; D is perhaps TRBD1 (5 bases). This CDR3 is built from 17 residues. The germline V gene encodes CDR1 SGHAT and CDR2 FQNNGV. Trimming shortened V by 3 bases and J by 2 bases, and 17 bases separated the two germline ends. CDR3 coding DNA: TGTGCCAGCAGCTTCGGAGATACAGGATCCCGCAATCAGCCCCAGCATTTT. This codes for CASSFGDTGSRNQPQHF.

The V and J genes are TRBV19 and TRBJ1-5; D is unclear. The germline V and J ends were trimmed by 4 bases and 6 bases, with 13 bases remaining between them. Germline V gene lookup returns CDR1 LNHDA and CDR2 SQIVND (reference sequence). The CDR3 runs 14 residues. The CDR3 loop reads CASSRLGDGQPQHF. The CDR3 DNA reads TGTGCCAGTAGTAGACTAGGTGATGGTCAGCCCCAGCATTTT.

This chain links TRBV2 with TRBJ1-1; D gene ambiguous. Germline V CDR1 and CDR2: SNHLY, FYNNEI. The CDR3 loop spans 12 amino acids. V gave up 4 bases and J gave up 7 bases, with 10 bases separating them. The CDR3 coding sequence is TGTGCCAGCAGTGTAGGGAGCCATGAAGCTTTCTTT. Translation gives CASSVGSHEAFF.

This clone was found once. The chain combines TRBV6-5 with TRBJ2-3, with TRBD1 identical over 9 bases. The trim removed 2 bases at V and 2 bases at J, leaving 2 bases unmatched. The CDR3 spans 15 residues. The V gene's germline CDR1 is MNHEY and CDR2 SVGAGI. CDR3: CASSYTGGSTDTQYF. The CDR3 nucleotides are TGTGCCAGCAGTTACACAGGGGGCTCCACAGATACGCAGTATTTT.

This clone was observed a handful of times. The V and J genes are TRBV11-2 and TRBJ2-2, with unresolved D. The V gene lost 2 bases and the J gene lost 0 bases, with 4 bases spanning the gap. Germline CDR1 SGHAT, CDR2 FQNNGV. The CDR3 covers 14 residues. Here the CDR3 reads CASSLLSNTGELFF. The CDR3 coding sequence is TGTGCCAGCAGCTTACTCTCGAACACCGGGGAGCTGTTTTTT. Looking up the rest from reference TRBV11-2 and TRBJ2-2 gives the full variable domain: EAGVAQSPRYKIIEKRQSVAFWCNPISGHATLYWYQQILGQGPKLLIQFQNNGVVDDSQLPKDRFSAERLKGVDSTLKIQPAKLEDSAVYLCASSLLSNTGELFFGEGSRLTVL.

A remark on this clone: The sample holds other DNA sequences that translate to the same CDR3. CDR3 DNA: TGCAGCGTTGTGGACAGATCCTACGAGCAGTACTTC. Amino acid sequence: CSVVDRSYEQYF. V gene TRBV29-1 combines with J gene TRBJ2-7, with a tentative D call TRBD1 (6 bases). The CDR3 is made up of 12 amino acids. The V end was cut by 4 bases, the J end by 1 base, with 8 bases between. CDR1 SQVTM and CDR2 ANQGSEA come from the germline V gene.

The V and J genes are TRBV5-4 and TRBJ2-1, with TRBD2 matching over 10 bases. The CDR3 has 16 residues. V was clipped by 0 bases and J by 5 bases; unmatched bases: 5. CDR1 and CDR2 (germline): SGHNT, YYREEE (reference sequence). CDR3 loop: CASSLAGLAGDNEQFF. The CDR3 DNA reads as TGTGCCAGCAGCTTGGCCGGGCTAGCGGGAGACAATGAGCAGTTCTTC. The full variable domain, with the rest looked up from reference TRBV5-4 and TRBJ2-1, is ETGVTQSPTHLIKTRGQQVTLRCSSQSGHNTVSWYQQALGQGPQFIFQYYREEENGRGNFPPRFSGLQFPNYSSELNVNALELDDSALYLCASSLAGLAGDNEQFFGPGTRLTVL.

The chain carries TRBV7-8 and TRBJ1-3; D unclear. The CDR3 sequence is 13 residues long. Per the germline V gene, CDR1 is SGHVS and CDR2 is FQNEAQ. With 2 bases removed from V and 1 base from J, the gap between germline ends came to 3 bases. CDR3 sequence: CASSLTSGNTIYF. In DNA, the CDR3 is TGTGCCAGCAGCTTAACTTCTGGAAACACCATATATTTT. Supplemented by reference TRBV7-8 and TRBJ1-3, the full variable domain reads GAGVSQSPRYKVAKRGQDVALRCDPISGHVSLFWYQQALGQGPEFLTYFQNEAQLDKSGLPSDRFFAERPEGSVSTLKIQRTQQEDSAVYLCASSLTSGNTIYFGEGSWLTVV.